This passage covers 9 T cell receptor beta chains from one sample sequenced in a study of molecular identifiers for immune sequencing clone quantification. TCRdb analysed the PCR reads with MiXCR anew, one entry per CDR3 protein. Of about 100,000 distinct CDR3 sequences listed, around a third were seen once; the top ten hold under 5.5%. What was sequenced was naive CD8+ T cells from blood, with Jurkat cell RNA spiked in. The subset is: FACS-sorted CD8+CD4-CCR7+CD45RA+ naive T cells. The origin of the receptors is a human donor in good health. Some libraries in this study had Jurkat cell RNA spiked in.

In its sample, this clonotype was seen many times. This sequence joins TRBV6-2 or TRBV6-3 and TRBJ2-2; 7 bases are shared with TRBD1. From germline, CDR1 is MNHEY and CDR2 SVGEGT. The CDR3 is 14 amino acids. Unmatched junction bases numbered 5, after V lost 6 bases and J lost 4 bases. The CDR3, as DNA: TGTGCCAGCAGACTACAGGGGTTCACCGGGGAGCTGTTTTTT. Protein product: CASRLQGFTGELFF.

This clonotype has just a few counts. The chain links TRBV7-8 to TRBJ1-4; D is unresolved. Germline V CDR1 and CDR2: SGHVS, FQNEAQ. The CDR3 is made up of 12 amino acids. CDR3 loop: CAQQPTNEKLFF. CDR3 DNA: TGTGCACAGCAACCAACTAATGAAAAACTGTTTTTT.

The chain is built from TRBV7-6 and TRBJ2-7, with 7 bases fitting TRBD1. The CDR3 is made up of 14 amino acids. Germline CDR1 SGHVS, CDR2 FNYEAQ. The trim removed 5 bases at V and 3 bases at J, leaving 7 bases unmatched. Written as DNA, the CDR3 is TGTGCCAGCAGCCCCCGGGCAGGGGGCTACGAGCAGTACTTC. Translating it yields CASSPRAGGYEQYF.

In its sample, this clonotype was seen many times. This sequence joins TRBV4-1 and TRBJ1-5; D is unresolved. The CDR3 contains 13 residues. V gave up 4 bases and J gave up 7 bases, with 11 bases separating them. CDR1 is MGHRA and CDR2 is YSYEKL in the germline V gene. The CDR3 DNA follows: TGCGCCAGCAGCCCCGGACTCGTCCAGCCCCAGCATTTT. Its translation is CASSPGLVQPQHF.

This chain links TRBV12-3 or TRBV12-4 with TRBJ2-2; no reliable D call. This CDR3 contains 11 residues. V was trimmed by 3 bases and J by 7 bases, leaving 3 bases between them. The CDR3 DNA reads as TGTGCCAGCAGTTTTCTCGGGGAGCTGTTTTTT. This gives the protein CASSFLGELFF.

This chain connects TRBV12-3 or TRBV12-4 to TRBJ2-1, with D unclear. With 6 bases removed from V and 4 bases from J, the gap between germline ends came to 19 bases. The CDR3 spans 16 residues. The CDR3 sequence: CASSLIMPLDYNEQFF. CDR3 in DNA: TGTGCCAGCAGCCTCATCATGCCCCTGGATTACAATGAGCAGTTCTTC.

CDR3 DNA sequence: TGTGCCAGCAGCGCCTCGGGGTTCTCCTACGAGCAGTACTTC. Translating it yields CASSASGFSYEQYF. This chain connects TRBV9 to TRBJ2-7; possibly TRBD2 for D (5 bases). CDR3 length: 14 residues. Trimming shortened V by 3 bases and J by 0 bases, and 10 bases separated the two germline ends. Germline-derived CDR1 and CDR2 are SGDLS and YYNGEE.

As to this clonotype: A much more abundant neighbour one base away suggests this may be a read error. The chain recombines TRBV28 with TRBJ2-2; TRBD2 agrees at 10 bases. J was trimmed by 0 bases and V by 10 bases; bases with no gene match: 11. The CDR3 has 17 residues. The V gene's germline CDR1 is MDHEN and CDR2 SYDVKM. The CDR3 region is CATLLAGAFSNTGELFF. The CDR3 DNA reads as TGTGCCACCCTTCTAGCGGGAGCCTTTTCGAACACCGGGGAGCTGTTTTTT.

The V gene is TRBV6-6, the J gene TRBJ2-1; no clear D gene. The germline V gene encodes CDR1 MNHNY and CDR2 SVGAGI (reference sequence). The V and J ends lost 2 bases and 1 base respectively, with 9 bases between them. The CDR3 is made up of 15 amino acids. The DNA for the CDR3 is TGTGCCAGCAGTTACGGGTTGGGGTCCTACAATGAGCAGTTCTTC. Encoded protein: CASSYGLGSYNEQFF.